This T cell receptor (beta chain) comes out of a study of vaccination and CD4 T cells after COVID-19. With regard to this clonotype: Its matching antigen is unknown.

Broader study findings: Of the reactive clones in convalescent patients, a median approximately 89% showed up only post-vaccination. Post-vaccination reactive clonotypes (median roughly 40) did not differ significantly from post-infection (21).

Described treatment: approximately nine-day PBMC culture with coronavirus spike peptide pools or control peptides (ViraFEST assay). IL-2 (10 IU/ml) and peptide pools (about 10 ug/ml) were added to cultures of two million PBMCs per well. An Oncomine TCR Beta short-read assay was used to sequence the DNA from cultured CD4+ T cells. Genomic DNA was taken out of cultured CD4+ T cells by extraction. One entry per CDR3 protein, called by TCRdb with MiXCR from the PCR reads. Counted here are over 14,000 distinct CDR3 sequences, roughly 61% occurring once; the ten biggest clones make up roughly 19%. Material: CD4+ T cells from blood, cultured in vitro. This TCR was recovered from a human donor who had recovered from COVID-19.

In nucleotides, the CDR3 is TGTGCCATCAGAGAGACTAGCGGGGCCTTCACAGATACGCAGTATTTT. It specifies CAIRETSGAFTDTQYF. The V and J genes are TRBV10-3 and TRBJ2-3, with TRBD2 matching 11 bases. The CDR3 has 16 residues. The V gene's germline CDR1 is ENHRY and CDR2 SYGVKD. J lost 2 bases, V lost 6 bases, and 7 bases had no gene match.